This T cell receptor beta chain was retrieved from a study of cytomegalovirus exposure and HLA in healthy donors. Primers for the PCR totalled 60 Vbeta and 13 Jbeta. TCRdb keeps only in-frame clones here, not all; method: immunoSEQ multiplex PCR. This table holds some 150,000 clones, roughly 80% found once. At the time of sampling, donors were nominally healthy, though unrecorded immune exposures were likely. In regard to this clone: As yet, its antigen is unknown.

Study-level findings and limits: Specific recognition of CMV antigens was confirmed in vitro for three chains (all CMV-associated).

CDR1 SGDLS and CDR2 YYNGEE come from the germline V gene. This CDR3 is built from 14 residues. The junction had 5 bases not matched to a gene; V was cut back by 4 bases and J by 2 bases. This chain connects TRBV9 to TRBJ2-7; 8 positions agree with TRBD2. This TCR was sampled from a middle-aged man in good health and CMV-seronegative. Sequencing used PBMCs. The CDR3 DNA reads TGTGCCAGCAGCCCCGGGGGGGACACCTACGAGCAGTACTTC. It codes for CASSPGGDTYEQYF.